These 3 T cell receptor beta chains were sequenced from one sample in a study of blood T cells in healthy people across ages. Together with a sample-barcoded 5' primer, a J-beta primer mix was included in a second PCR lasting about 7 to 11 cycles. TCRdb re-called the 5' RACE reads with MiXCR, one entry per CDR3 protein. The data show 1.5 million to 1.8 million distinct CDR3 sequences, roughly 43% seen once. The sample comprised blood. Receptors were obtained from a woman aged 18-30 years in good health.

V gene TRBV27 combines with J gene TRBJ2-3, with D perhaps matching TRBD2 (5 bases). The ends were cut back, 7 bases at V and 2 bases at J, with 10 bases in the middle. This CDR3 region has 13 residues. Germline lookup yields CDR1 MNHEY and CDR2 SMNVEV (reference sequence). CDR3 in amino acids: CASKGETTDTQYF. The CDR3 DNA reads as TGTGCCAGCAAGGGAGAAACCACAGATACGCAGTATTTT.

The chain is built from TRBV28 and TRBJ2-5; a possible D gene is TRBD2 (6 bases). The J call is in doubt because the DNA end fits TRBJ2-1 better. The CDR3 is made up of 15 amino acids. CDR1 MDHEN and CDR2 SYDVKM come from the germline V gene. CDR3: CASSLWGRYQETQFF. The CDR3 coding sequence is TGTGCCAGCAGCCTTTGGGGGAGGTACCAAGAGACCCAGTTCTTC.

The CDR3 DNA reads as TGTGCTAGTGGTAAGACTAGCGGAGAGACCCAGTACTTC. This sequence encodes CASGKTSGETQYF. V and J are TRBV12-5 and TRBJ2-5, with 9 bases aligning to TRBD2. This CDR3 is 13 amino acids long. V shed 5 bases, J shed 4 bases, and the junction held 2 bases outside the gene matches. Germline loops: CDR1 LGHNT, CDR2 FRNRAP.